This TCR beta chain was recorded in a study of shared clonotypes between healthy human individuals. In the study overall: Every donor yielded three CD4 naive, three CD4 memory, two CD8 naive and one CD8 memory plate.

A word on this clone: Its target is unknown. At one end, the junction sequence differs from germline, possibly due to a read error.

Each cell subset's genomic DNA was divided evenly among several immunoSEQ plates. Methods used by the authors: Junction-only sequences produced by ImmunoSEQ had no quality scores, so filtering differed. Generated by immunoSEQ multiplex PCR, the TCRdb table keeps only in-frame clones and is missing some. V and J calls and clone size are copied from that table; D and trimming were computed from the DNA. The table lists around 560,000 clones, roughly 95% of them singletons, with around 0.12% in the top ten. Only CD45RO-negative cells positively selected for CCR7 counted as naive CD8 cells, so terminally differentiated effector memory CD45RA+ cells were excluded. General study findings and limits: Estimated richness values were generally larger in naive subsets than in memory subsets.

This TCR derives from a woman in her 30s in good health. The sequenced sample consisted of naive CD8+ T cells sorted from blood.

DNA of the CDR3: TGTGTCAGCAGTCTCCGGGCTCATTACGAGCAGTACTTC. It encodes CVSSLRAHYEQYF. The chain employs TRBV27 and TRBJ2-7; D not certain. The CDR3 runs to 13 residues. Germline CDR1 reads MNHEY; CDR2 reads SMNVEV (reference sequence).